This is a list of T cell receptor beta chains from one sample in a study of blood T cell repertoires in COVID-19. The table came from immunoSEQ multiplex PCR; TCRdb's copy has only in-frame clones and leaves some out. This sample yields roughly 80,000 clones, of which 83% are seen a single time; roughly 32% belongs to the top ten. The source material was peripheral blood. Every receptor here comes from a woman of 80 years or more with acute or convalescent COVID-19. Each CDR3 is given with its conserved first and last residue. The D gene is left open where the match is weak. Only part of the rows carry a size: once, few, many, or a class if the clone is expanded.

D: NA; size: NA; V: TRBV5-4; J: TRBJ2-2; DNA: TGTGCCAGCAGCTCCGTGGCGGGGAACACCGGGGAGCTGTTTTTT; CDR3: CASSSVAGNTGELFF
D: NA; size: NA; V: TRBV4-1; J: TRBJ2-6; DNA: TGCGCCAGCAGCCAAGATCCGAGCGGCTCTGGGGCCAACGTCCTGACTTTC; CDR3: CASSQDPSGSGANVLTF
D: TRBD1; size: NA; V: TRBV3-1/TRBV3-2; J: TRBJ2-2; DNA: TGTGCCAGCAGCCAACCGGGACAGGGTCCAACCGGGGAGCTGTTTTTT; CDR3: CASSQPGQGPTGELFF
D: NA; size: NA; V: TRBV11-2; J: TRBJ1-4; DNA: TGTGCCAGCAGCTTAGTTCGGTTGTTTGAACTGTTTTTT; CDR3: CASSLVRLFELFF
D: TRBD1; size: NA; V: TRBV19; J: TRBJ1-6; DNA: TGTGCCAGTAGAATCGGGACAGGGAACAATTCACCCCTCCACTTT; CDR3: CASRIGTGNNSPLHF
D: NA; size: NA; V: TRBV28; J: TRBJ2-7; DNA: TGTGCCAGCAGTTTAGCTACTAGCTCCTACGAGCAGTACTTC; CDR3: CASSLATSSYEQYF
D: TRBD1; size: NA; V: TRBV29-1; J: TRBJ2-5; DNA: TGCAGCGTGGACAGGGGCAGGGAGACCCAGTACTTC; CDR3: CSVDRGRETQYF
D: NA; size: few; V: TRBV30; J: TRBJ1-5; DNA: TGTGCCTGGAGTGTGCGGTTCGGCCAGCCCCAGCATTTT; CDR3: CAWSVRFGQPQHF
D: TRBD1; size: NA; V: TRBV18; J: TRBJ2-7; DNA: TGTGCCAGCTCACGCGGACAGGGGGAAGAGCAGTACTTC; CDR3: CASSRGQGEEQYF
D: TRBD1; size: once; V: TRBV6-5; J: TRBJ2-2; DNA: TGTGCCAGCAGTTACGCGGGGACAGGGGTTCACGGGGAGCTGTTTTTT; CDR3: CASSYAGTGVHGELFF
D: NA; size: NA; V: TRBV3-1/TRBV3-2; J: TRBJ2-7; DNA: TGTGCCAGCAGCCATCGCGCTGCAACCTACGAGCAGTACTTC; CDR3: CASSHRAATYEQYF
D: NA; size: few; V: TRBV27; J: TRBJ2-4; DNA: TGTGCCAGCAGTTTATATGCAGGAAAAAACATTCAGTACTTC; CDR3: CASSLYAGKNIQYF
D: TRBD1; size: NA; V: TRBV29-1; J: TRBJ1-2; DNA: TGCAGCGTTGAAACGGGACAGGGTTTTGACTATGGCTACACCTTC; CDR3: CSVETGQGFDYGYTF